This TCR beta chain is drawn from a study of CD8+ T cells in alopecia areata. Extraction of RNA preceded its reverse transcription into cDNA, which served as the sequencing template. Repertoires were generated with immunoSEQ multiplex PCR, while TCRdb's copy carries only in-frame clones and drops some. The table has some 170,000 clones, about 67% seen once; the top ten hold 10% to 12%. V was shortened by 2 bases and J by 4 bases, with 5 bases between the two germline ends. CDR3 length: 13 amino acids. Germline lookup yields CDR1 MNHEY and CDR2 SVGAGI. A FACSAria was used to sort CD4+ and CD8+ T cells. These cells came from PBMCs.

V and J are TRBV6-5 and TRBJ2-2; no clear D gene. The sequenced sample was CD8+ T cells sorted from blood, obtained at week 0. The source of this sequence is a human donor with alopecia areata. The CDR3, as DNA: TGTGCCAGCAGTTACGTCTCCACCGGGGAGCTGTTTTTT. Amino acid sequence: CASSYVSTGELFF.